Listed below are T cell receptor beta chains from one sample, sequenced in a study of T cells in pancreatic ductal adenocarcinoma. Profiling relied on immunoSEQ multiplex PCR, and the TCRdb table lists in-frame clones only, not all of them. The profile shows 11,000 or so clones, roughly 85% of them singletons. Input material: PBMCs. These receptor sequences come from a human donor with pancreatic ductal adenocarcinoma. Both conserved end residues are part of each CDR3. A D gene is named only where the DNA matches it firmly. Not all rows give a size; the values are once, few, many and, for expanded clones, a class.

TRBJ1-5 | - | TRBV6-6 | - | TGTGCCAGCGGAATTTTGGGGGATAGCAATCAGCCCCAGCATTTT | CASGILGDSNQPQHF
TRBJ1-3 | TRBD1 | TRBV18 | - | TGTGCCAGCTCACGGAACAGGGGGCCTGAGATCTCTGGAAACACCATATATTTT | CASSRNRGPEISGNTIYF
TRBJ2-3 | - | TRBV28 | - | TGTGCCAGCAGTCCGCCCCGGGGGCCAGATACGCAGTATTTT | CASSPPRGPDTQYF
TRBJ2-7 | - | TRBV5-1 | - | TGCGCCAGCAGCTTGAACTACGAGCAGTACTTC | CASSLNYEQYF
TRBJ1-6 | - | TRBV18 | - | TGTGCCAGCTCAATTTCCCCCGGGGATCGGAATTCACCCCTCCACTTT | CASSISPGDRNSPLHF
TRBJ1-2 | - | TRBV7-2 | once | TGTGCCAGCAGCCCCCGGACAGAACACCGGAGGGGCTACACCTTC | CASSPRTEHRRGYTF
TRBJ2-5 | TRBD1 | TRBV5-4 | few | TGTGCCAGCAGCTTGAACAGGGGTTTGGGAGAGACCCAGTACTTC | CASSLNRGLGETQYF
TRBJ2-1 | - | TRBV6-5 | - | TGTGCCAGCAGTTACCCATACGGGGGACAGCACAATGAGCAGTTCTTC | CASSYPYGGQHNEQFF
TRBJ2-2 | TRBD2 | TRBV19 | - | TGTGCCAGTAGTCGCCGGACTAGCGGGAATTCCGGGGAGCTGTTTTTT | CASSRRTSGNSGELFF
TRBJ2-2 | - | TRBV11-2 | - | TGTGCCAGCAGCTTAATTACAGGGTTCAAAGGGGAGCTGTTTTTT | CASSLITGFKGELFF
TRBJ2-1 | TRBD1 | TRBV2 | - | TGTGCCAGCAGTGATCGGGCAGGGGGCTCCGATGAGCAGTTCTTC | CASSDRAGGSDEQFF
TRBJ2-1 | TRBD2 | TRBV12-5 | - | TGTGCTAGTGCCCTAATAGCGGGGGGGTACAATGAGCAGTTCTTC | CASALIAGGYNEQFF
TRBJ1-1 | TRBD1 | TRBV6-1 | - | TGTGCCAGCAGTGCAGGTGGGCAGGGGGCTCGAACTGAAGCTTTCTTT | CASSAGGQGARTEAFF
TRBJ1-2 | - | TRBV6-1 | - | TGTGCCAGCAGTGATGCCCAACACTATGGCTACACCTTC | CASSDAQHYGYTF
TRBJ1-1 | - | TRBV29-1 | - | TGCAGCGTTGATCAGGGAATGAACACTGAAGCTTTCTTT | CSVDQGMNTEAFF
TRBJ2-5 | - | TRBV5-1 | - | TGCGCCAGCAGCTTGAAGGGGGAGGGGGAGACCCAGTACTTC | CASSLKGEGETQYF
TRBJ1-5 | - | TRBV6-1 | - | TGTGCCAGCAGTGATCAGTATAGCAATCAGCCCCAGCATTTT | CASSDQYSNQPQHF
TRBJ2-5 | TRBD1 | TRBV5-8 | - | TGTGCCAGCAGCTTGGGCGGACAGGTTTCCGTCCGGACCCAGTACTTC | CASSLGGQVSVRTQYF
TRBJ2-7 | TRBD1 | TRBV7-9 | - | TGTGCCAGCAGCTTAGGGACAGGGTGGAACGACGAGCAGTACTTC | CASSLGTGWNDEQYF
TRBJ1-2 | TRBD1 | TRBV7-2 | - | TGTGCCAGCAGCCGGGACAGCCAGGGGGGCTACACCTTC | CASSRDSQGGYTF
TRBJ2-3 | - | TRBV6-1 | - | TGTGCCAGCAGTGCCAGCACAGATACGCAGTATTTT | CASSASTDTQYF
TRBJ2-1 | TRBD2 | TRBV28 | - | TGTGCCAGCAGTTTCTCCCTAGCGGCCCACAATGAGCAGTTCTTC | CASSFSLAAHNEQFF
TRBJ1-3 | - | TRBV29-1 | once | TGCAGCGTTGTACGACGGAGCTCTGGAAACACCATATATTTT | CSVVRRSSGNTIYF
TRBJ1-3 | - | TRBV5-1 | - | TGCGCCAGCAGCCCGGGGACATCGGGAAACACCATATATTTT | CASSPGTSGNTIYF
TRBJ1-3 | TRBD1 | TRBV5-1 | - | TGCGCCAGCAGCTCCCGGGACAGAGACTCTGGAAACACCATATATTTT | CASSSRDRDSGNTIYF
TRBJ2-7 | TRBD1 | TRBV5-1 | - | TGCGCCAGCAGCCTTGGGAATTCCGGGACAGGGGATAAGCAGTACTTC | CASSLGNSGTGDKQYF
TRBJ2-5 | - | TRBV11-2 | - | TGTGCCAGCAGCTTAAGGGCGGACGTCTTATTAGCGACCCAGTACTTC | CASSLRADVLLATQYF
TRBJ2-7 | - | TRBV7-9 | - | TGTGCCAGCAGCTTAGGACAGGAGTCCACGTACGAGCAGTACTTC | CASSLGQESTYEQYF
TRBJ2-1 | - | TRBV2 | - | TGTGCCAGCAGTGGGGCAGGGAATGAGCAGTTCTTC | CASSGAGNEQFF
TRBJ2-1 | TRBD1 | TRBV11-3 | - | TGTGCCAGCAGCTTAGGAGGGACAGGGGGTAACAATGAGCAGTTCTTC | CASSLGGTGGNNEQFF